A selection of T cell receptor beta chains follows, all from one sample in a study of identical twins. TCRdb re-called the 5' RACE reads with MiXCR, one entry per CDR3 protein. The repertoire has 250,000 or so distinct CDR3 sequences, 12% of them found once; the top ten carry about 3.9%. These same records also appear under a second study, on yellow fever vaccine responses in identical twins.

Material: memory (CD45RO+) T cells sorted from blood. The origin of the receptors is a woman under 30 in good health. Each CDR3 is given with its conserved first and last residue. A D gene is named only where the DNA matches it firmly. For some rows the clone size is stated as once, few or many, or as a class when expanded; others skip it.

v_call	clone_size	j_call	d_call	cdr3_aa	cdr3_nt
TRBV6-5	.	TRBJ1-5	TRBD1	CASRSSGTGLNQPQHF	TGTGCCAGCAGGTCCTCCGGGACAGGGCTCAATCAGCCCCAGCATTTT
TRBV7-9	few	TRBJ2-5	TRBD1	CATPPRDRGLQETQYF	TGTGCCACTCCCCCGAGGGACAGGGGGCTTCAAGAGACCCAGTACTTC
TRBV24-1	few	TRBJ2-1	TRBD2	CATSDSRLAGGSNNEQFF	TGTGCCACCAGTGATTCCAGACTAGCGGGAGGTAGCAACAATGAGCAGTTCTTC
TRBV7-2	.	TRBJ2-7	.	CASSLRPGAGSHEQYF	TGTGCCAGCAGCTTAAGGCCGGGGGCTGGTTCCCACGAGCAGTACTTC
TRBV18	.	TRBJ2-7	.	CASSPSPSYEQYF	TGTGCCAGCTCACCGAGTCCCTCCTACGAGCAGTACTTC
TRBV5-6	few	TRBJ2-3	.	CASSLIWRPSTDTQYF	TGTGCCAGCAGCTTGATCTGGAGGCCTAGCACAGATACGCAGTATTTT
TRBV20-1	few	TRBJ2-5	.	CSAPDFRVQETQYF	TGCAGTGCCCCGGACTTCAGGGTACAAGAGACCCAGTACTTC
TRBV14	.	TRBJ1-1	TRBD1	CASSSRGALNTEAFF	TGTGCCAGCAGCTCCAGGGGGGCCTTGAACACTGAAGCTTTCTTT
TRBV9	few	TRBJ2-1	.	CASSVVTGTTEQFF	TGTGCCAGCAGCGTAGTTACGGGGACCACAGAGCAGTTCTTC
TRBV20-1	.	TRBJ2-1	.	CSARFLANEQFF	TGCAGTGCTAGATTCTTGGCCAATGAGCAGTTCTTC
TRBV20-1	few	TRBJ1-6	.	CSARDISPGIESPLHF	TGCAGTGCTAGAGATATTTCCCCGGGAATTGAGTCACCCCTCCACTTT
TRBV5-6	few	TRBJ2-5	.	CASSLAGYQETQYF	TGTGCCAGCAGCTTGGCCGGGTACCAAGAGACCCAGTACTTC
TRBV7-2	once	TRBJ2-3	TRBD2	CASSLGAAGGPQDTQYF	TGTGCCAGCAGCTTAGGGGCAGCGGGAGGGCCTCAAGATACGCAGTATTTT
TRBV4-2	many	TRBJ1-1	.	CASSPAGDGDTEAFF	TGTGCCAGCAGCCCTGCTGGGGATGGCGACACTGAAGCTTTCTTT
TRBV7-8	many	TRBJ2-2	TRBD2	CASSLGTSLSPGELFF	TGTGCCAGCAGCCTCGGGACTAGCCTATCACCAGGGGAGCTGTTTTTT
TRBV9	.	TRBJ2-7	.	CASSGTGDISYEQYF	TGTGCCAGCAGCGGAACAGGTGATATTTCCTACGAGCAGTACTTC
TRBV5-6	few	TRBJ2-1	TRBD2	CASSLEQRGPLNEQFF	TGTGCCAGCAGCTTGGAGCAGCGGGGCCCCCTCAATGAGCAGTTCTTC
TRBV5-1	few	TRBJ2-5	TRBD1	CASSLRGTDQETQYF	TGCGCCAGCAGCTTGCGTGGGACAGATCAAGAGACCCAGTACTTC
TRBV27	.	TRBJ2-7	.	CASSSPRGGAALYEQYF	TGTGCCAGCAGTTCCCCCCGCGGCGGGGCTGCTCTGTACGAGCAGTACTTC
TRBV18	few	TRBJ2-2	.	CASYVEGRTGELFF	TGTGCCAGCTACGTGGAGGGCCGGACCGGGGAGCTGTTTTTT
TRBV20-1	many	TRBJ2-1	.	CSARDNRAYNEQFF	TGCAGTGCTAGAGATAACCGGGCCTACAATGAGCAGTTCTTC
TRBV10-3	many	TRBJ1-1	TRBD1	CAISESGRTGQNTEAFF	TGTGCCATCAGTGAGTCGGGAAGGACAGGGCAGAACACTGAAGCTTTCTTT
TRBV3-1	.	TRBJ2-7	.	CASSQRGEQYF	TGTGCCAGCAGCCAGCGTGGGGAGCAGTACTTC
TRBV7-2	.	TRBJ2-5	.	CASSLEAYQETQYF	TGTGCCAGCAGCTTAGAGGCTTACCAAGAGACCCAGTACTTC
TRBV6-5	.	TRBJ2-3	.	CASSSLGVTDTQYF	TGTGCCAGCAGTTCCTTGGGGGTCACGGATACGCAGTATTTT
TRBV9	few	TRBJ2-7	.	CASSVDSGVKYEQYF	TGTGCCAGCAGCGTAGATTCAGGGGTCAAGTACGAGCAGTACTTC
TRBV20-1	.	TRBJ2-1	.	CSARGPFRYEQFF	TGCAGTGCTAGAGGCCCTTTCCGATATGAGCAGTTCTTC
TRBV6-2/TRBV6-3	few	TRBJ2-1	.	CASSSNERASYNEQFF	TGTGCCAGCAGTAGTAATGAGCGGGCCTCCTACAATGAGCAGTTCTTC
TRBV10-3	few	TRBJ2-1	TRBD2	CAITRERGGRNEQFF	TGTGCCATCACCCGAGAGCGGGGGGGGAGAAATGAGCAGTTCTTC
TRBV5-6	.	TRBJ2-7	TRBD1	CASSLAGTGGYEQYF	TGTGCCAGCAGCTTGGCCGGGACAGGGGGCTACGAGCAGTACTTC
TRBV11-2	.	TRBJ2-7	TRBD1	CASSLGGQPYEQYF	TGTGCCAGCAGCTTAGGGGGACAGCCCTACGAGCAGTACTTC
TRBV5-1	few	TRBJ2-7	.	CASSSTGFSEQYF	TGCGCCAGCAGCAGTACAGGTTTCTCCGAGCAGTACTTC
TRBV30	few	TRBJ2-3	.	CAWSESDTQYF	TGTGCCTGGTCCGAATCTGATACGCAGTATTTT
TRBV3-1	few	TRBJ2-7	.	CASSQGTDRNEQYF	TGTGCCAGCAGCCAAGGGACAGATCGAAACGAGCAGTACTTC
TRBV4-3	few	TRBJ2-3	.	CASSQDGQATQYF	TGCGCCAGCAGCCAAGATGGCCAGGCTACGCAGTATTTT
TRBV20-1	.	TRBJ2-7	TRBD2	CCARDPSGGLHGNSYEQYF	TGCTGTGCTAGAGATCCGTCGGGAGGGCTGCACGGTAACTCCTACGAGCAGTACTTC
TRBV5-1	.	TRBJ2-3	TRBD2	CASSIRASGRSDTQYF	TGCGCCAGCTCTATCAGGGCTAGCGGGAGGTCAGATACGCAGTATTTT
TRBV27	many	TRBJ1-2	.	CASRLQGSSGYTF	TGTGCCAGCAGGCTGCAGGGATCGTCTGGCTACACCTTC
TRBV19	few	TRBJ1-4	TRBD1	CASTRQGENEKLFF	TGTGCCAGTACACGACAGGGGGAAAATGAAAAACTGTTTTTT
TRBV9	.	TRBJ2-6	TRBD2	CASGKTRGATGANVLTF	TGTGCCAGCGGTAAGACGCGGGGGGCAACTGGGGCCAACGTCCTGACTTTC
TRBV2	few	TRBJ1-6	.	CASSEVEGYSPLHF	TGTGCCAGCAGTGAGGTCGAGGGTTATTCACCCCTCCACTTT
TRBV20-1	many	TRBJ2-5	TRBD2	CSAKAGGNQETQYF	TGCAGTGCAAAAGCGGGAGGAAACCAAGAGACCCAGTACTTC
TRBV10-3	many	TRBJ2-5	.	CAISVRGQETQYF	TGTGCCATCAGTGTTCGGGGGCAAGAGACCCAGTACTTC
TRBV7-9	few	TRBJ1-1	TRBD1	CASVLDRGPTEAFF	TGTGCCAGCGTCCTTGACAGGGGGCCCACTGAAGCTTTCTTT
TRBV28	few	TRBJ2-1	.	CASSPPTFREFF	TGTGCCAGCAGTCCACCGACCTTCCGAGAGTTCTTC
TRBV14	many	TRBJ2-1	TRBD1	CASSHRTGGSYNEQFF	TGTGCCAGCAGCCATAGGACAGGGGGCTCCTACAATGAGCAGTTCTTC
TRBV5-1	.	TRBJ2-3	.	CASSSTATSTDTQYF	TGCGCCAGCAGCTCCACGGCAACTAGCACAGATACGCAGTATTTT
TRBV20-1	few	TRBJ2-1	TRBD2	CSAGRGTNEQFF	TGCAGTGCGGGGCGGGGGACCAATGAGCAGTTCTTC
TRBV5-1	few	TRBJ1-6	TRBD1	CASSLTGQGESPLHF	TGCGCCAGCAGCTTGACCGGACAGGGGGAATCACCCCTCCACTTT